This T cell receptor (beta chain) was sequenced during a study of human T cells and chemical hapten exposure. In regard to this clonotype: As yet, its antigen is unknown.

Study-wide findings and caveats: The presence of alopecia in the donors means their immune response may differ from healthy people's. The formation of large CDR3 similarity clusters by expanded TCRs significantly exceeded that of controls.

CDR3 length equals 14 residues. Germline CDR1 reads SQVTM; CDR2 reads ANQGSEA. V shed 6 bases, J shed 4 bases, and the junction held 7 bases outside the gene matches. The time point here: patch test 1, 2 weeks after DPC sensitization. Treatment described: therapeutic diphenylcyclopropenone sensitization with weekly scalp DPC. Via MiXCR, TCRdb re-called the RACE reads, giving one row per CDR3 protein. The table lists approximately 49,000 distinct CDR3 sequences, 8% to 9.5% of them singletons. The sequencing used whole blood, collected in connection with sensitization to the hapten diphenylcyclopropenone (DPC). The TCR sequence derives from a woman between 45 and 60 years old with alopecia areata. Some clones in this sample may be carry-over from other donors' samples. This sequence joins TRBV29-1 and TRBJ1-1; TRBD1 aligns across 11 bases. DNA for the CDR3: TGCAGCGTGAACACCGGGACAGGGGGCACTGAAGCTTTCTTT. Encoded protein: CSVNTGTGGTEAFF.